Each of the 18 T cell receptor beta chains below was sequenced from the same sample in a study of T cells in Graves' hyperthyroidism and ophthalmopathy. The CDR3 regions of TCR beta were amplified from RNA transcripts. First-round RT-PCR of the TCR CDR3 relied on the HTBI primer set. TCRdb re-called the multiplex PCR reads through MiXCR, storing one row per CDR3 protein. This table holds 75,000 to 100,000 distinct CDR3 sequences, roughly half found once. Sequencing was done on a sample of blood. The receptors here all came from a middle-aged woman with Graves' hyperthyroidism.

This clonotype occurred once. The chain combines TRBV10-3 with TRBJ2-7; 9 bases are a match to TRBD1. Per the germline V gene, CDR1 is ENHRY and CDR2 is SYGVKD. Trimming cost V 3 bases and J 5 bases; bases outside gene matches: 11. The CDR3 sequence is 16 residues long. This chain's CDR3 is CAISDPRDRAGNEQYF. The CDR3 DNA reads TGTGCCATCAGTGACCCCCGGGACAGGGCAGGCAACGAGCAGTACTTC.

A word on this clonotype: Germline is not matched at one junction end, which may reflect a read error. The chain uses TRBV6-5 and TRBJ1-2; 10 bases are shared with TRBD1. The CDR3 loop spans 14 amino acids. Germline values: CDR1 MNHEY, CDR2 SVGAGI. The CDR3 nucleotides are TGTACCAGCAGTTACGGACAGGGGGGCTATGGCTACACCTTC. Its protein product is CTSSYGQGGYGYTF.

J is TRBJ2-2 and V is TRBV5-1; D remains ambiguous. Trimming took off 4 bases at V and 0 bases at J, with 16 bases between the two ends. CDR3 length: 17 amino acids. Germline V gene sequence: CDR1 SGHRS, CDR2 YFSETQ. CDR3 residues: CASSPFRVTSNTGELFF. In DNA form, the CDR3 reads TGCGCCAGCAGCCCCTTTAGGGTAACATCGAACACCGGGGAGCTGTTTTTT.

This clonotype was seen ten or more times. The chain employs TRBV19 and TRBJ1-6; D call uncertain. Trimming cost V 5 bases and J 6 bases, with 17 bases left between them. The germline CDR1 and CDR2 sequences are LNHDA and SQIVND (reference sequence). The CDR3 is 16 amino acids. The CDR3 bases are TGTGCCAGTAGTTACTCTGGACGGTCTTCTAATTCACCCCTCCACTTT. It encodes CASSYSGRSSNSPLHF.

In regard to this clonotype: A much bigger clone sits one base away, suggesting this may be a read error. The chain combines TRBV10-3 with TRBJ1-4; 10 bases are shared with TRBD1. V dropped 2 bases and J dropped 12; count of bases not matched to a gene: 9. The germline V gene encodes CDR1 ENHRY and CDR2 SYGVKD. This CDR3 has 15 residues. CDR3 protein: CAISEPPDRGEELFF. The DNA for the CDR3 is TGTGCCATCAGTGAGCCTCCGGACAGGGGGGAGGAACTGTTTTTT.

V is TRBV7-9 and J is TRBJ1-5, with TRBD1 matching over 12 bases. The V gene end was trimmed by 9 bases and the J gene end by 7 bases; junction bases not matched to a gene: 13. The CDR3 loop spans 16 amino acids. Germline CDR1 and CDR2: SEHNR and FQNEAQ (reference sequence). The CDR3 nucleotides read TGTGCCAGTACCGGAGCCGGGACAGGGGGCGGACAGCCCCAGCATTTT. This encodes CASTGAGTGGGQPQHF.

The J gene is TRBJ2-2, the V gene TRBV20-1; the D gene is possibly TRBD1 (6 bases). From germline, CDR1 is DFQATT and CDR2 SNEGSKA (reference sequence). V dropped 3 bases and J dropped 1 base, with 9 bases sitting between them. There are 14 residues in the CDR3. The CDR3 reads CSARRQVNTGELFF. The CDR3 bases are TGCAGTGCTAGGAGACAGGTGAACACCGGGGAGCTGTTTTTT.

This clonotype was seen at least ten times. The chain recombines TRBV5-1 with TRBJ1-1; unclear D gene. The CDR3 has 15 amino acids. V lost 1 base and J lost 0, with 10 bases in between. CDR1 SGHRS and CDR2 YFSETQ come from the germline V gene. CDR3 region: CASSLLAAMNTEAFF. CDR3 bases: TGCGCCAGCAGCTTGCTGGCAGCTATGAACACTGAAGCTTTCTTT.

Here the CDR3 reads CASSPNRGRADTIYF. The CDR3 region has the DNA TGTGCCAGCAGCCCAAACAGGGGCAGGGCAGACACCATATATTTT. The chain employs TRBV7-3 and TRBJ1-3; the match to TRBD1 covers 7 bases. V shed 5 bases, J shed 8 bases, and the junction held 12 bases outside the gene matches. The V gene's germline CDR1 is SGHTA and CDR2 FQGTGA. The CDR3 runs to 15 residues.

The CDR3 DNA reads as TGTGCCACCAGCAGAGGGGAAGATGAGCAGTTCTTC. Translating gives CATSRGEDEQFF. The rearrangement links TRBV15 to TRBJ2-1; D gene uncertain. Per germline, CDR1 LNHNV and CDR2 YYDKDF (reference sequence). V was shortened by 1 base and J by 8 bases, with 6 bases between the two germline ends. The CDR3 is made up of 12 amino acids.

This clonotype was detected many times. The chain combines TRBV10-2 with TRBJ2-7; D may be TRBD2 (5 bases). V was shortened by 4 bases and J by 3 bases, with 10 bases between the two germline ends. The CDR3 totals 13 residues. The germline CDR1 and CDR2 sequences are WSHSY and SAAADI. CDR3 DNA: TGCGCCAGCAGTGTAGGTGGGAGCTACGAGCAGTACTTC. This sequence encodes CASSVGGSYEQYF.

Judged by abundance, this clonotype is medium-sized. V usage is TRBV29-1 and J usage is TRBJ2-2, with D uncertain. Per the germline V gene, CDR1 is SQVTM and CDR2 is ANQGSEA. Trimming took off 7 bases at V and 0 bases at J, with 9 bases between the two ends. The CDR3 has 13 amino acids. The CDR3 DNA follows: TGCAGCGCCCCTGACTCGAACACCGGGGAGCTGTTTTTT. Translated: CSAPDSNTGELFF.

This clonotype was seen at least ten times. V usage is TRBV2 and J usage is TRBJ1-5, with D perhaps TRBD1 (5 bases). This CDR3 is built from 15 residues. Trimming pared 1 base from V and 2 bases from J, leaving 9 bases between. Germline CDR1 is SNHLY and CDR2 is FYNNEI. The DNA for the CDR3 is TGTGCCAGCAGTGAAGACGGGGGTGGCAATCAGCCCCAGCATTTT. Protein: CASSEDGGGNQPQHF.

This sequence joins TRBV7-9 and TRBJ1-4; 8 positions match TRBD1. The CDR3 covers 15 residues. Germline assignment: CDR1 SEHNR and CDR2 FQNEAQ (reference sequence). V lost 10 bases, J lost 10 bases, and 17 bases stayed unmatched. CDR3 residues: CATRGRDRGGGKLFF. The CDR3 DNA follows: TGTGCCACCAGAGGCCGAGACAGGGGAGGTGGAAAACTGTTTTTT. Full variable domain (outside the CDR3, taken from reference TRBV7-9 and TRBJ1-4): DTGVSQNPRHKITKRGQNVTFRCDPISEHNRLYWYRQTLGQGPEFLTYFQNEAQLEKSRLLSDRFSAERPKGSFSTLEIQRTEQGDSAMYLCATRGRDRGGGKLFFGSGTQLSVL.

This clonotype was seen repeatedly, ten times or more. The chain is built from TRBV5-1 and TRBJ1-1; TRBD1 is a possible D gene (5 bases). There are 14 residues in the CDR3. V was trimmed by 3 bases and J by 3 bases, leaving 12 bases between them. Germline values: CDR1 SGHRS, CDR2 YFSETQ. This chain's CDR3 is CASSSNSGYTEAFF. For the CDR3, the DNA is TGCGCCAGCAGCTCAAACTCAGGGTACACTGAAGCTTTCTTT.

The chain employs TRBV7-2 and TRBJ2-2; 9 positions agree with TRBD2. Germline V gene sequence: CDR1 SGHTA, CDR2 FQGNSA. V shed 5 bases, J shed 3 bases, and the junction held 10 bases outside the gene matches. CDR3 length: 17 residues. The CDR3: CASSQVPGLAYTGELFF. The CDR3 DNA reads TGTGCCAGCAGCCAGGTCCCCGGACTAGCGTACACCGGGGAGCTGTTTTTT.

This clonotype was observed at least ten times. The chain employs TRBV29-1 and TRBJ2-7, with D maybe TRBD2 (6 bases). The CDR3 sequence is 14 residues long. V was pared by 4 bases and J by 5 bases, with 18 bases between. Germline V gene sequence: CDR1 SQVTM, CDR2 ANQGSEA. In DNA form, the CDR3 reads TGCAGCGTTGGGAGGGACGCCTGGGTGGACGAGCAGTACTTC. Translating it yields CSVGRDAWVDEQYF.

This clonotype has at least ten counts. The chain links TRBV29-1 to TRBJ2-2, with 10 nucleotides matching TRBD2. CDR1 and CDR2 (germline): SQVTM, ANQGSEA. Trimming cost V 0 bases and J 1 base; bases outside gene matches: 5. CDR3 size: 17 residues. For the CDR3, the DNA is TGCAGCGTTGAAGACCCTCTAGCGGGAGTGAACACCGGGGAGCTGTTTTTT. Amino acids: CSVEDPLAGVNTGELFF.